This TCR beta chain was captured by sequencing in a study of shared clonotypes between healthy human individuals. The method was immunoSEQ multiplex PCR; TCRdb's version includes in-frame clones alone and lacks a portion of them. The profile shows more than 1.2 million clones, roughly 98.5% of them singletons. Sequencing was performed on naive CD4+ T cells sorted from blood. Specified subset: CD45RA+ positively selected. The receptor was isolated from a man aged 25 to 40 in good health.

CDR3 sequence: CASRRGPANEKLFF. Written as DNA, the CDR3 is TGTGCCAGCCGTCGGGGGCCGGCTAATGAAAAACTGTTTTTT. The V call is TRBV28, the J call TRBJ1-4; weak D call: TRBD1 (6 bases). Germline assignment: CDR1 MDHEN and CDR2 SYDVKM. V was clipped by 8 bases and J by 3 bases, with 13 bases between them. The CDR3 has 14 amino acids.